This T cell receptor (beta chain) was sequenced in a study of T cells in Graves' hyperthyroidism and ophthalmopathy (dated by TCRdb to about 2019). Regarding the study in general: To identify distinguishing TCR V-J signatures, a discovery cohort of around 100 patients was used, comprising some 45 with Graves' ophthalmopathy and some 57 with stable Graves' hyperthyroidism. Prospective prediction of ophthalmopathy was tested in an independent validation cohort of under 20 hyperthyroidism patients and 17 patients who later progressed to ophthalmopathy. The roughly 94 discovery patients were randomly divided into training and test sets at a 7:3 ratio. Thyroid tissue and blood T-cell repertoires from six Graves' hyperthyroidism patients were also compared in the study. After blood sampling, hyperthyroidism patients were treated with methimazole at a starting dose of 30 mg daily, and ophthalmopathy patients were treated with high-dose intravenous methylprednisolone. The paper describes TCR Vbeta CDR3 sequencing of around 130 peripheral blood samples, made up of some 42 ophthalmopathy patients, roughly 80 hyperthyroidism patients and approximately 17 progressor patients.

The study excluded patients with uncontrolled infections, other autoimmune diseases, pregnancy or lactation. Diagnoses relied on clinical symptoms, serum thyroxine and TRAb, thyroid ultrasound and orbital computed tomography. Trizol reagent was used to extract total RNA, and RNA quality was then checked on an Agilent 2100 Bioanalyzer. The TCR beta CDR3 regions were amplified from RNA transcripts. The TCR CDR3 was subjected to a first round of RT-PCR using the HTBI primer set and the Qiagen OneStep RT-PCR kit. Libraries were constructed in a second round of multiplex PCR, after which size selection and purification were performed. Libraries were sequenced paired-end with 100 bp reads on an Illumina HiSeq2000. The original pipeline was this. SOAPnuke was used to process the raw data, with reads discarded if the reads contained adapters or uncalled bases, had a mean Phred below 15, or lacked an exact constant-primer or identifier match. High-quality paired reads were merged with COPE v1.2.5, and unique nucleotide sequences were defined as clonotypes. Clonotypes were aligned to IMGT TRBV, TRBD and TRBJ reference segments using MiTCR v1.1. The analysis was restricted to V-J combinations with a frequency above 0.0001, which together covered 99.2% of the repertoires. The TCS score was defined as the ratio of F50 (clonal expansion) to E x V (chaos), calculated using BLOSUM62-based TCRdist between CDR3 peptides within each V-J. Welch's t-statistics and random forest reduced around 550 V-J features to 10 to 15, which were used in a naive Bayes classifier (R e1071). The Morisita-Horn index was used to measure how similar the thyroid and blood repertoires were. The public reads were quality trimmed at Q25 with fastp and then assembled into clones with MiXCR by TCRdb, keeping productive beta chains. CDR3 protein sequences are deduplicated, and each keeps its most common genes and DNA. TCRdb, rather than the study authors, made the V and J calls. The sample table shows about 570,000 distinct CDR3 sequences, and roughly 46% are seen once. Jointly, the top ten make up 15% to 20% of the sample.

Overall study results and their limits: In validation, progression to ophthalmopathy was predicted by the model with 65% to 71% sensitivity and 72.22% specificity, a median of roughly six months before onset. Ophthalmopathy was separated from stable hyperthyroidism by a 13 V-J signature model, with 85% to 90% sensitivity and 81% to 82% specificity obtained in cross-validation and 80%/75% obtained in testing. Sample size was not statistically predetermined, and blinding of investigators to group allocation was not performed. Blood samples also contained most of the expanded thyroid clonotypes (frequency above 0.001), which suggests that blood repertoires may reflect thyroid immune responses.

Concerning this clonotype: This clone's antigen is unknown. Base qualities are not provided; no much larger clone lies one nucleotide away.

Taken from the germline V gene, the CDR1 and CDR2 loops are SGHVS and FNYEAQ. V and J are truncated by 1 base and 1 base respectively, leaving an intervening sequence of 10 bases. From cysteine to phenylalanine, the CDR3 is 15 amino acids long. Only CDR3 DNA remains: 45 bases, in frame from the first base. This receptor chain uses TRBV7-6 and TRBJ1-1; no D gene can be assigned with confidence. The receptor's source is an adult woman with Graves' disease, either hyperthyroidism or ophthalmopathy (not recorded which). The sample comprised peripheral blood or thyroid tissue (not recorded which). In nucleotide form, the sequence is TGTGCCAGCAGCTTAGAATTGTCCGGGAACACTGAAGCTTTCTTT. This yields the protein CASSLELSGNTEAFF.